These 3 T cell receptor beta chains were all obtained from the same sample, sequenced in a study of naive and memory T cell subsets. Treatment described: skin biopsy from PPD injection site in Mantoux-positive individual. Unsorted total RNA, about 1 to 1000 ng, was DNase treated before reverse transcription. Alpha and beta constant region primers primed reverse transcription for blood and skin samples. TCRdb re-analysed the UMI-ligation and nested PCR reads in MiXCR, keeping a single row per CDR3 protein. This sample has under 20,000 distinct CDR3 sequences, with approximately 9.6% found just once. Here the sequenced sample was skin, taken from a tuberculin skin test site. The receptors derive from an adult in good health.

This clonotype came up a few times. This rearrangement joins TRBV6-1 to TRBJ2-7; D is uncertain. V was pared by 6 bases and J by 6 bases, with 18 bases between. Germline-derived CDR1 and CDR2 are MNHNS and SASEGT. The CDR3 runs to 14 residues. As DNA, the CDR3 is TGTGCCAGCAGAATCTCTCTAGTTGGGGTCGAGCAGTACTTC. Translated: CASRISLVGVEQYF.

This clonotype has a count of ten or more. This sequence joins TRBV20-1 and TRBJ2-2; 11 bases line up with TRBD2. Germline CDR1 and CDR2: DFQATT and SNEGSKA (reference sequence). The CDR3 spans 18 residues. The J segment lost 4 bases and the V segment lost 6 bases, leaving 16 bases of the junction unmatched. The CDR3 spells CSAERLAGRSVVTGELFF. The CDR3 DNA reads as TGCAGTGCAGAAAGACTAGCGGGGCGGAGTGTGGTCACCGGGGAGCTGTTTTTT.

CDR3 amino acids: CASSLGSRGNEQFF. CDR3 nucleotide sequence: TGTGCCAGCAGCTTAGGATCCCGAGGCAATGAGCAGTTCTTC. The chain has TRBV11-2 and TRBJ2-1; no reliable D call. The CDR3 loop spans 14 amino acids. Deletions cut 1 base from V and 6 bases from J, with 10 bases between. The V gene's germline CDR1 is SGHAT and CDR2 FQNNGV.